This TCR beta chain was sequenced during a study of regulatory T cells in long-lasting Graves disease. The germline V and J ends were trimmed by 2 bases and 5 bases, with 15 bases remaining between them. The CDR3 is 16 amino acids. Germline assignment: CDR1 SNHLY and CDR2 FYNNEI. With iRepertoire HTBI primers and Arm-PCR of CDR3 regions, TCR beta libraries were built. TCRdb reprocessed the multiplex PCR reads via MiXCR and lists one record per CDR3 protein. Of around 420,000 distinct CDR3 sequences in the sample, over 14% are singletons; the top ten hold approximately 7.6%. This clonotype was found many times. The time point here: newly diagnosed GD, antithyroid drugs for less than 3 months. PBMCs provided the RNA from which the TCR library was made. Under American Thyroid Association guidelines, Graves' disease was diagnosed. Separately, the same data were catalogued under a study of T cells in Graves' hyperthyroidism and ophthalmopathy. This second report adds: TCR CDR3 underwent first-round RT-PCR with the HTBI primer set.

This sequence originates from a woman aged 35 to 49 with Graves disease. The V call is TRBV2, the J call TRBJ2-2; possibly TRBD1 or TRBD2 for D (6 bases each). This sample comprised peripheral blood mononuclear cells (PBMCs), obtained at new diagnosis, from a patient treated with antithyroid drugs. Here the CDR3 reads CASSEKGGEVTGELFF. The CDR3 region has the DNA TGTGCCAGCAGTGAAAAGGGGGGAGAAGTAACCGGGGAGCTGTTTTTT.